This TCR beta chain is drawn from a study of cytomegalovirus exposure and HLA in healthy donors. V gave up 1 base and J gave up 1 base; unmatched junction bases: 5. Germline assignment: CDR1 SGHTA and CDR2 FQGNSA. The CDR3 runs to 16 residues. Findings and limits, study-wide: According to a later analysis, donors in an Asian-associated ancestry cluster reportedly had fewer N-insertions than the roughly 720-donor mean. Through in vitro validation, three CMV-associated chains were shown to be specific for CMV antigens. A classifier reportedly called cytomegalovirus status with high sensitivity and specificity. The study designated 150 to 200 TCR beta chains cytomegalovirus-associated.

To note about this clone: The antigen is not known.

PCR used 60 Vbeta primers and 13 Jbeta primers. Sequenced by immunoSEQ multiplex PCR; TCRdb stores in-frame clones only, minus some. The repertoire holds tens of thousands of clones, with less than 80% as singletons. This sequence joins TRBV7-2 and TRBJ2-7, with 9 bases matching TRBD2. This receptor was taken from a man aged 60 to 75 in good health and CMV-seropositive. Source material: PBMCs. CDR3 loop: CASSLVYSGSSYEQYF. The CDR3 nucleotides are TGTGCCAGCAGCTTAGTCTATAGCGGGAGTTCCTACGAGCAGTACTTC.